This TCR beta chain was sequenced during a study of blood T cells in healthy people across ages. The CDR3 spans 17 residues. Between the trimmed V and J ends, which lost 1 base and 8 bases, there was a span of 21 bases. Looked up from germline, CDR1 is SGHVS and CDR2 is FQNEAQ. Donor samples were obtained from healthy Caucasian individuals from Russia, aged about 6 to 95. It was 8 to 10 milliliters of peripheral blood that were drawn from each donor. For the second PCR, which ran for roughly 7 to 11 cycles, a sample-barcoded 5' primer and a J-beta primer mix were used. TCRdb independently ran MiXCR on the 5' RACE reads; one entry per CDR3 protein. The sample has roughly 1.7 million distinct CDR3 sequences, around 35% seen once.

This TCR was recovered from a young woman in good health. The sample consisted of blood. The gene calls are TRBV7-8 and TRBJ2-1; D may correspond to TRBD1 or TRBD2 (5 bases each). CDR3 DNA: TGTGCCAGCAGCTTAGTCGCCCCTTTCCGGGGCCGGGATGAGCAGTTCTTC. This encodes CASSLVAPFRGRDEQFF.